This T cell receptor beta chain was documented in a study of blood T cell repertoires in COVID-19. Study-wide background: Samples of COVID-19 (acute and convalescent) were obtained from the United States, Italy and Spain. From T cells, B-cell-depleted T cells, or PBMCs came the material, which was cDNA or gDNA.

Per the original methods: Estimates of nucleated cell counts were drawn from the amplification of reference gene primers. Sequenced by immunoSEQ multiplex PCR; TCRdb stores in-frame clones only, minus some. V and J calls and clone size are given by that table; D and trimming were obtained from the DNA. The repertoire holds fewer than 350,000 clones, with approximately 86% as singletons. Germline V CDR1 and CDR2: SQVTM, ANQGSEA. Germline trimming cut 3 bases from V and 0 bases from J; bases unmatched to any gene: 6. CDR3 size: 15 residues. This clonotype originated in a man in his late teens or twenties with active or convalescent COVID-19. Specimen: peripheral blood. This chain connects TRBV29-1 to TRBJ1-1; 8 nucleotides align to TRBD1. As DNA, the CDR3 is TGCAGCGTTGAGGGGACAGGAGGGATGAACACTGAAGCTTTCTTT. This gives the protein CSVEGTGGMNTEAFF.